What follows describes a single TCR beta chain. This clonotype was seen more than once but under ten times. No antigen is known for it. Per-base qualities were not stored, and no clone one base away is much larger. PBMCs were isolated by Ficoll-Paque density gradient centrifugation. This record comes from a study of T-cell memory formation after mild COVID-19 (dated by TCRdb to 2020 to 2022). Background for the entire study: TCR sequence clusters from the two donors were largely donor specific. Two young, previously healthy adult volunteers made up the cohort, one male and one female. T-cell clones expanding and contracting after mild COVID-19 in two donors were tracked by longitudinal TCRalpha and TCRbeta repertoire sequencing.

Instrument used: Illumina NovaSeq 6000. Using 5'RACE with constant-segment primers, TCRalpha and TCRbeta cDNA libraries were constructed, with sample barcodes and unique molecular identifiers added in the process. Trizol reagent was used to extract RNA from every sample. Amplification of the libraries took two PCR steps, and the second step added a second sample barcode plus Illumina TruSeq adapters. The libraries were sequenced on an Illumina NovaSeq using 2 x 150 bp paired-end reads. From the authors' description of their analysis: The reads were demultiplexed and collapsed into UMI-guided consensus sequences using migec v1.2.7. Using mixcr v2.1.11, the UMI consensuses were aligned to TRA and TRB V and J templates and assembled into clonotypes. A clonotype was counted as expanded or contracted only when both edgeR and NoisET called the clonotype significant, with the noise models trained on biological replicates. For edgeR calls, the cutoffs were a false discovery rate-adjusted p below 0.01 and a log2 fold-change threshold of 1. As an exploratory analysis of dynamics, max-normalized trajectories of the 1000 most abundant clonotypes were examined with PCA combined with hierarchical clustering. The CD4 or CD8 phenotype of responding clones was assigned using the separately sequenced CD4+ and CD8+ repertoires. TCRdb handled the public reads itself, with Q25 trimming in fastp and clone calling in MiXCR, and kept productive beta chains. Rows matching on CDR3 protein sequence are summarized as one entry with the most common DNA and genes. The V and J calls were determined by TCRdb, not by the authors. The sample yields 250,000 to 300,000 distinct CDR3 sequences; about a sixth were counted once. The top ten constitute roughly 24% of the sample.

Including cysteine and phenylalanine, the CDR3 has 15 amino acids. Kept here is only the CDR3 DNA, which spans 45 bases and is read in frame from base 1. At the junction V is shortened by 5 bases and J by 5 bases, with 17 bases in between. Broad study findings and their caveats: Contracting CD4+ clones appeared mostly in the CM and EM memory subsets, whereas CD8+ clones were enriched in EMRA. SARS-CoV-2 specificity of the second-wave clones peaking on day 37 was not confirmed. Some responding clones were found in pre-infection memory, which suggests that pre-existing cross-reactive memory T cells took part in the SARS-CoV-2 response. Only two mild cases were covered by the study, and larger cohorts that include severe cases with pre-infection samples were considered necessary. Balanced CD4/CD8 phenotypes were observed for clones contracting from day 15 to 85, whereas a bias towards CD4+ was observed for a second wave of clones expanding from day 15 to 37.

In this chain, TRBV12-3 or TRBV12-4 is recombined with TRBJ2-3, with the D call tentatively TRBD1 or TRBD2, each fitting 5 bases. Specimen: PBMCs or a T cell subset sorted from them (not recorded which). The receptor was derived from a man between 18 and 29 years old who had mild COVID-19 (a few samples of this study predate the infection). The sample titles of this study are shuffled in the database, so cell type and time point are left out; the donor was told from shared clones. CDR3 sequence: CASSETGRVVDTQYF. Here is the DNA: TGTGCCAGCAGTGAGACGGGACGGGTCGTAGATACGCAGTATTTT.